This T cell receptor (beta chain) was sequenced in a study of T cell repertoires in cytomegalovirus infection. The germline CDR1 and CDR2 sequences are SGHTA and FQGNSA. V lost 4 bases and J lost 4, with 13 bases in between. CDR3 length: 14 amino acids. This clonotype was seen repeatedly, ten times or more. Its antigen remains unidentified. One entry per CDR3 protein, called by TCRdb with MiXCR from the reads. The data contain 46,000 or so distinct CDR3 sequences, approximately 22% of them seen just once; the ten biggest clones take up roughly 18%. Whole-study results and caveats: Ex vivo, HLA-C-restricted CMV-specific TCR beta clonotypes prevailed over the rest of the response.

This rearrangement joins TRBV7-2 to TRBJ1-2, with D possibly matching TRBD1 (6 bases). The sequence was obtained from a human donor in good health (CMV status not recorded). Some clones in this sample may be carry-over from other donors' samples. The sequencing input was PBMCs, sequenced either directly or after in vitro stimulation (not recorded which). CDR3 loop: CASSWNRVSYGYTF. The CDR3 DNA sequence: TGTGCCAGCAGCTGGAACAGGGTCTCCTATGGCTACACCTTC. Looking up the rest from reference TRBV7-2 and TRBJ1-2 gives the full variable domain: GAGVSQSPSNKVTEKGKDVELRCDPISGHTALYWYRQSLGQGLEFLIYFQGNSAPDKSGLPSDRFSAERTGGSVSTLTIQRTQQEDSAVYLCASSWNRVSYGYTFGSGTRLTVV.